This TCR beta chain was recorded in a study of blood T cell repertoires in COVID-19. At the level of the study: The analysed material was cDNA or gDNA that came from T cells, B-cell-depleted T cells, or PBMCs.

The CDR3 contains 14 residues. Germline lookup yields CDR1 SGHNT and CDR2 YENEEA. Unmatched junction bases numbered 4, after V lost 4 bases and J lost 7 bases. Clones were sequenced by immunoSEQ multiplex PCR, and TCRdb holds only the in-frame ones, with some missing. The sample includes under 300,000 clones, around 88% of them seen just once. Participant age was about 18 to 89 years, and participants resided in fewer than 25 US areas. This sequence originates from a woman in her thirties or forties with acute COVID-19. The sample consisted of PBMCs or T cells enriched from blood (not recorded which). The chain carries TRBV11-3 and TRBJ2-2; TRBD1 agrees at 9 bases. CDR3 coding DNA: TGTGCCAGCAGCTACAGGGGGCCTGGCGGGGAGCTGTTTTTT. It specifies CASSYRGPGGELFF.